This T cell receptor beta chain was retrieved from a study of neurological immune-mediated disorders. This clonotype was counted ten times or more. The antigen remains undetermined. The ends were cut back, 2 bases at V and 5 bases at J, with 10 bases in the middle. Germline V gives CDR1 SGHRS, CDR2 YFSETQ. CDR3 length equals 14 residues. The T cells used for sorted libraries numbered 750,000 to 1,000,000, either CD4+ or CD8+. TCRdb re-derived calls from the 5' RACE reads in MiXCR, one entry per CDR3 protein. The table lists tens of thousands of distinct CDR3 sequences, around 4.8% of them singletons. Study findings and constraints: There were no CDR3 amino acid sequences shared by expanded clones across subjects, a result suggesting private repertoires in all groups.

This TCR derives from a man in his late teens or twenties in good health. The chain is built from TRBV5-1 and TRBJ2-2; D not resolved. Sequences were obtained from CD4+ T cells from blood. CDR3 bases: TGCGCCAGCAGCTTAAGTCGTCAGACCGGGGAGCTGTTTTTT. Protein sequence: CASSLSRQTGELFF.